The rows below give T cell receptor beta chains drawn from one sample of a study of cytomegalovirus exposure and HLA in healthy donors. The table came from immunoSEQ multiplex PCR; TCRdb's copy has only in-frame clones and leaves some out. Altogether roughly 68,000 clones are present, about 68% being singletons, with the ten largest covering just under 7.5%. Specimen: PBMCs. The receptors shown here come from a woman in her twenties or thirties in good health and CMV-seropositive. The CDR3 runs from the conserved cysteine through the conserved F or W. Each record gives: V gene, D gene, J gene, clone size, CDR3 protein, CDR3 DNA. D genes are given only for firm matches. The size field is filled for only some rows; it gives once, few, many or a size class.

v_gene: TRBV4-1; d_gene: -; j_gene: TRBJ2-7; abundance: -; CDR3aa: CASSQAASSSSYEQYF; CDR3nt: TGCGCCAGCAGCCAAGCCGCGTCGTCGAGCTCCTACGAGCAGTACTTC
v_gene: TRBV4-1; d_gene: TRBD1; j_gene: TRBJ1-6; abundance: -; CDR3aa: CASSQQTGVDSPLHF; CDR3nt: TGCGCCAGCAGCCAACAGACAGGGGTGGATTCACCCCTCCACTTT
v_gene: TRBV19; d_gene: -; j_gene: TRBJ2-1; abundance: few; CDR3aa: CASSVGNYNEQFF; CDR3nt: TGTGCCAGTAGTGTGGGCAACTACAATGAGCAGTTCTTC
v_gene: TRBV6-6; d_gene: -; j_gene: TRBJ1-3; abundance: -; CDR3aa: CASTRAGERTGNTIYF; CDR3nt: TGTGCCAGCACCAGAGCAGGGGAAAGGACTGGAAACACCATATATTTT
v_gene: TRBV12-2; d_gene: -; j_gene: TRBJ1-1; abundance: once; CDR3aa: CASRLRVTEAFF; CDR3nt: TGTGCAAGTCGCTTACGGGTGACTGAAGCTTTCTTT
v_gene: TRBV6-1; d_gene: TRBD2; j_gene: TRBJ2-5; abundance: -; CDR3aa: CATGGIAGDQETQYF; CDR3nt: TGTGCCACAGGGGGGATAGCGGGAGATCAAGAGACCCAGTACTTC
v_gene: TRBV9; d_gene: TRBD1; j_gene: TRBJ1-2; abundance: -; CDR3aa: CASSPGQGKAYGYTF; CDR3nt: TGTGCCAGCAGCCCCGGACAGGGGAAGGCTTATGGCTACACCTTC
v_gene: TRBV7-3; d_gene: -; j_gene: TRBJ2-1; abundance: -; CDR3aa: CASSPNPGIHYNEQFF; CDR3nt: TGTGCCAGCAGCCCAAATCCGGGGATCCACTACAATGAGCAGTTCTTC
v_gene: TRBV27; d_gene: -; j_gene: TRBJ2-5; abundance: -; CDR3aa: CASSWRSQETQYF; CDR3nt: TGTGCCAGCAGTTGGAGGAGCCAAGAGACCCAGTACTTC
v_gene: TRBV5-8; d_gene: -; j_gene: TRBJ1-5; abundance: few; CDR3aa: CASSPGRAGVRNQPQHF; CDR3nt: TGTGCCAGCAGCCCGGGGAGGGCAGGGGTGAGAAATCAGCCCCAGCATTTT
v_gene: TRBV19; d_gene: TRBD2; j_gene: TRBJ2-6; abundance: -; CDR3aa: CVSTSGRVSPGSGANVLTF; CDR3nt: TGTGTCAGCACTAGCGGGAGGGTATCCCCTGGCTCTGGGGCCAACGTCCTGACTTTC
v_gene: TRBV30; d_gene: TRBD1; j_gene: TRBJ1-2; abundance: -; CDR3aa: CAWRLPGQSPFAYTF; CDR3nt: TGTGCCTGGAGGCTACCGGGACAGAGCCCTTTTGCCTACACCTTC
v_gene: TRBV6-6; d_gene: TRBD1; j_gene: TRBJ1-2; abundance: -; CDR3aa: CASSRTGGWYGYTF; CDR3nt: TGTGCCAGCAGTAGAACAGGGGGCTGGTATGGCTACACCTTC
v_gene: TRBV10-3; d_gene: -; j_gene: TRBJ2-7; abundance: -; CDR3aa: CAISGTSGGAYEQYF; CDR3nt: TGTGCCATCAGCGGGACTTCGGGTGGGGCCTACGAGCAGTACTTC
v_gene: TRBV18; d_gene: -; j_gene: TRBJ1-5; abundance: few; CDR3aa: CASSPETGSGGNQPQHF; CDR3nt: TGTGCCAGCTCACCAGAGACTGGTTCGGGGGGCAATCAGCCCCAGCATTTT
v_gene: TRBV5-1; d_gene: -; j_gene: TRBJ1-1; abundance: -; CDR3aa: CASSLIGGSWTEAFF; CDR3nt: TGCGCCAGCAGCTTGATCGGGGGTTCGTGGACTGAAGCTTTCTTT
v_gene: TRBV5-4; d_gene: TRBD2; j_gene: TRBJ2-1; abundance: -; CDR3aa: CASSPSGRDYNEQFF; CDR3nt: TGTGCCAGCAGCCCTAGCGGGAGGGATTACAATGAGCAGTTCTTC